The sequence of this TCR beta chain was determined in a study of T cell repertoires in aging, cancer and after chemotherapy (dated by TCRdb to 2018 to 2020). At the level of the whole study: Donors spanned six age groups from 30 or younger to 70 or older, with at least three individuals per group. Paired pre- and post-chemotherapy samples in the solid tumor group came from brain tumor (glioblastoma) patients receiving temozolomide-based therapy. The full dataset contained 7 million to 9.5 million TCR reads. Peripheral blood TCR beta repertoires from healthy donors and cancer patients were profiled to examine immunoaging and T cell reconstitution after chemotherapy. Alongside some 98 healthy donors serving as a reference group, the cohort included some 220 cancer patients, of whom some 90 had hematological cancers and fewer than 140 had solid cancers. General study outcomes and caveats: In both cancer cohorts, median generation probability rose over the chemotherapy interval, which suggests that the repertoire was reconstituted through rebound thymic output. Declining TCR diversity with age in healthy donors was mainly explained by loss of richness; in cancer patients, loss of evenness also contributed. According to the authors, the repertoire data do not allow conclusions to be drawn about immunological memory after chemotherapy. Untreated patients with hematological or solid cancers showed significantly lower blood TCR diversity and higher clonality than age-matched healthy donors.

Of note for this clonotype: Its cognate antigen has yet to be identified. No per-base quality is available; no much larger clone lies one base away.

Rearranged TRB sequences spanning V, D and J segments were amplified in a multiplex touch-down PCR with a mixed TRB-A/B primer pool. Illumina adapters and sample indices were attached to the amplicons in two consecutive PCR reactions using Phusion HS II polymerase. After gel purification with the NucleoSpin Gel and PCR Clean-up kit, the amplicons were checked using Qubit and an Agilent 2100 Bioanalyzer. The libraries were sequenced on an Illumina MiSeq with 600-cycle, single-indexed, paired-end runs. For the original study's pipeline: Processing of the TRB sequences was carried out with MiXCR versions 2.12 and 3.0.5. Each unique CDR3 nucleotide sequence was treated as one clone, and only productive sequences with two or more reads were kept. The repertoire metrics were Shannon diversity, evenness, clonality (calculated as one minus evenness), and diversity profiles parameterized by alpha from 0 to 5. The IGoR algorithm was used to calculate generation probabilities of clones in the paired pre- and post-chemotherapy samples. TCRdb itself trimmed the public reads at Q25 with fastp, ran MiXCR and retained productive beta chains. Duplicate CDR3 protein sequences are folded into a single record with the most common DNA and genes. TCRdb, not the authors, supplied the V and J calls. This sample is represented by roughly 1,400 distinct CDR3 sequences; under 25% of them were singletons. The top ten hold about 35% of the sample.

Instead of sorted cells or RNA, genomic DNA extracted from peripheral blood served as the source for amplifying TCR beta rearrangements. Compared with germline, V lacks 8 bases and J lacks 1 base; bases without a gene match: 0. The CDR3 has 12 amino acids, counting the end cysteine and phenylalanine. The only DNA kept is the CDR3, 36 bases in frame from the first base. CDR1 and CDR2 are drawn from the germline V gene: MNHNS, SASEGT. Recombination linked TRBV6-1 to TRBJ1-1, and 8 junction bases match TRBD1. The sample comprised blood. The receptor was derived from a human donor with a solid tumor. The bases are TGTGCCAGCGGGACAGGGAACACTGAAGCTTTCTTT. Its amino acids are CASGTGNTEAFF.